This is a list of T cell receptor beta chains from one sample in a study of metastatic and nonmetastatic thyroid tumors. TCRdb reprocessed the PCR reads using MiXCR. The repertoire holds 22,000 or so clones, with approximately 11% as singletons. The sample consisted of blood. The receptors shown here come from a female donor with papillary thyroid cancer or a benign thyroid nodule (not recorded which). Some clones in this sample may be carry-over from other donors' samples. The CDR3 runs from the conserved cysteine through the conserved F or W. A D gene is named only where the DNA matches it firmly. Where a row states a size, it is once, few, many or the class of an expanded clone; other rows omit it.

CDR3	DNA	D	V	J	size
CASSLGSAEAFF	TGTGCCAGCAGCTTAGGTTCTGCCGAAGCTTTCTTT	NA	TRBV7-9	TRBJ1-1	many
CASSYKPGRDEQYF	TGTGCCAGCAGTTACAAGCCGGGGCGGGACGAGCAGTACTTC	NA	TRBV6-5	TRBJ2-7	NA
CASSQDRGGTYEQYF	TGCGCCAGCAGCCAAGATAGGGGGGGGACATACGAGCAGTACTTC	NA	TRBV4-3	TRBJ2-7	many
CASSMFDGTPYEQYF	TGTGCCAGTAGTATGTTTGACGGAACACCCTACGAGCAGTACTTC	NA	TRBV19	TRBJ2-7	many
CAISEIRDPGELFF	TGTGCCATCAGTGAGATTCGGGACCCCGGGGAGCTGTTTTTT	NA	TRBV10-3	TRBJ2-2	many
CSTEKGGLAGNEQFF	TGCAGCACCGAAAAGGGGGGACTAGCGGGAAATGAGCAGTTCTTC	TRBD2	TRBV24-1	TRBJ2-1	many
CATSTSLGTDTQYF	TGTGCCACCTCGACTAGTCTGGGCACAGATACGCAGTATTTT	NA	TRBV27	TRBJ2-3	many
CASDDGTGNTEDFF	TGTGCAAGCGATGACGGGACGGGGAACACTGAAGATTTCTTT	NA	TRBV12-3/TRBV12-4	TRBJ1-1	few
CTSGRSVEETQYF	TGTACCAGCGGGAGGTCGGTGGAAGAGACCCAGTACTTC	TRBD2	TRBV5-6	TRBJ2-5	few
CSVAVPGSQPQHF	TGCAGCGTTGCAGTTCCCGGTTCTCAGCCCCAGCATTTT	NA	TRBV29-1	TRBJ1-5	NA
CASSLAGGYNSPLHF	TGTGCCAGCAGCTTAGCAGGGGGCTATAATTCACCCCTCCACTTT	NA	TRBV7-6	TRBJ1-6	many
CASSPSRGNNEQFF	TGTGCCAGCAGCCCGTCGAGGGGCAACAATGAGCAGTTCTTC	NA	TRBV5-5	TRBJ2-1	NA
CATQREGSTDTQYF	TGTGCCACACAGCGGGAAGGGAGCACAGATACGCAGTATTTT	TRBD2	TRBV28	TRBJ2-3	many
CASMILAGGRETQYF	TGTGCTAGCATGATTCTAGCGGGAGGACGAGAGACCCAGTACTTC	TRBD2	TRBV6-1	TRBJ2-5	many
CAGSFQGRSGELFF	TGTGCCGGCAGTTTCCAGGGGAGGTCCGGTGAGCTGTTTTTT	NA	TRBV27	TRBJ2-2	few
CASSYSAGGDYEQYF	TGTGCCAGCAGTTACAGTGCAGGGGGAGACTACGAGCAGTACTTC	TRBD1	TRBV6-5	TRBJ2-7	few
CASSEDGAIYGYTF	TGTGCCAGCAGTGAAGACGGCGCTATCTATGGCTACACCTTC	NA	TRBV6-1	TRBJ1-2	NA
CAGSPTGVDTQYF	TGTGCCGGCAGTCCCACAGGGGTAGATACGCAGTATTTT	TRBD1	TRBV12-3/TRBV12-4	TRBJ2-3	many
CATSRGGNSGGEQYF	TGTGCCACCAGCAGAGGGGGAAATTCCGGGGGGGAGCAGTACTTC	TRBD2	TRBV15	TRBJ2-7	many
CAWGTGGYGYTF	TGTGCCTGGGGGACAGGGGGATATGGCTACACCTTC	TRBD1	TRBV28	TRBJ1-2	few
CASEKDPGYYEQYF	TGTGCCAGCGAAAAAGACCCCGGCTATTACGAGCAGTACTTC	NA	TRBV6-1	TRBJ2-7	few
CASSYWDRASTDTQYF	TGTGCCAGCAGTTACTGGGACAGGGCTAGCACAGATACGCAGTATTTT	TRBD1	TRBV6-6	TRBJ2-3	medium-sized
CSARGLLAGGYEQYF	TGCAGTGCTAGGGGGCTACTAGCGGGAGGCTACGAGCAGTACTTC	TRBD2	TRBV20-1	TRBJ2-7	many
CASSPTGSSETQYF	TGTGCCAGCAGCCCCACAGGGAGTTCTGAGACCCAGTACTTC	NA	TRBV9	TRBJ2-5	NA
CASSLEGRGSINSPLHF	TGCGCCAGCAGCTTGGAAGGCAGGGGGTCGATTAATTCACCCCTCCACTTT	TRBD1	TRBV5-1	TRBJ1-6	many
CASRTVGLAGGGVGAFF	TGTGCCAGCAGAACGGTCGGACTAGCGGGAGGAGGTGTGGGGGCGTTCTTC	TRBD2	TRBV6-7	TRBJ2-1	few
CASSFSCELFF	TGTGCCAGCAGTTTTTCCTGTGAGCTGTTTTTT	NA	TRBV28	TRBJ2-2	few
CASSRRLEAFF	TGTGCCAGCAGCCGCCGGTTAGAAGCTTTCTTT	NA	TRBV6-1	TRBJ1-1	medium-sized
CATSDSRTGGLAAYNEQFF	TGTGCCACCAGTGATTCTCGGACAGGGGGGCTAGCAGCCTACAATGAGCAGTTCTTC	TRBD1	TRBV24-1	TRBJ2-1	many
CATLKKDRTPLREEKLFF	TGTGCCACCTTAAAAAAGGACAGAACTCCCCTCCGGGAGGAAAAACTGTTTTTT	NA	TRBV24-1	TRBJ1-4	many
CASSQTGQVNTEAFF	TGTGCCAGCAGCCAAACGGGACAAGTGAACACTGAAGCTTTCTTT	NA	TRBV16	TRBJ1-1	many
CASSTQTGYRMNEQYF	TGTGCCAGCAGTACCCAAACAGGGTATCGAATGAACGAGCAGTACTTC	NA	TRBV28	TRBJ2-7	medium-sized
CASSPRTGLNEQYF	TGTGCCAGCAGCCCCCGGACAGGGTTGAACGAGCAGTACTTC	TRBD1	TRBV7-9	TRBJ2-7	many
CSNWGRATDTQYF	TGCTCTAATTGGGGGAGGGCAACAGATACGCAGTATTTT	TRBD2	TRBV20-1	TRBJ2-3	many
CASSFNPSYEQYF	TGTGCCAGCAGCTTTAACCCCTCCTACGAGCAGTACTTC	NA	TRBV7-6	TRBJ2-7	many
CASSPRSWPHEQYF	TGTGCCAGCAGTCCCAGAAGTTGGCCCCACGAGCAGTACTTC	NA	TRBV6-1	TRBJ2-7	few
CASSSDRASQETQYF	TGTGCCAGCAGTTCGGACAGGGCGTCCCAAGAGACCCAGTACTTC	TRBD1	TRBV7-9	TRBJ2-5	many
CATHRDRASGANVLTF	TGTGCCACCCACCGGGACAGGGCCTCTGGGGCCAACGTCCTGACTTTC	TRBD1	TRBV28	TRBJ2-6	many
CASSLLGGKGEQYF	TGTGCCAGCAGCCTTCTTGGCGGGAAGGGAGAGCAGTACTTC	NA	TRBV11-2	TRBJ2-7	NA
CASSGEDGVYEQYF	TGTGCCAGCAGCGGGGAGGACGGCGTCTACGAGCAGTACTTC	NA	TRBV7-8	TRBJ2-7	many
CVSSTPGQGTYEQYF	TGTGTCAGCAGTACACCTGGACAGGGGACCTACGAGCAGTACTTC	TRBD1	TRBV6-1	TRBJ2-7	few
CASSEEGLAGGPEWETQYF	TGCGCCAGCAGTGAGGAGGGACTAGCGGGAGGTCCGGAGTGGGAGACCCAGTACTTC	TRBD2	TRBV10-1	TRBJ2-5	many
CASSVGIQGGEAFF	TGTGCCAGCAGCGTAGGAATACAGGGAGGTGAAGCTTTCTTT	NA	TRBV9	TRBJ1-1	many
CASSILGQGYSGANVLTF	TGTGCCAGTAGTATACTCGGACAGGGGTACTCTGGGGCCAACGTCCTGACTTTC	TRBD1	TRBV19	TRBJ2-6	many
CASSSSHGGKDTDTQYF	TGTGCCAGCAGTTCCTCTCATGGGGGCAAGGACACAGATACGCAGTATTTT	NA	TRBV28	TRBJ2-3	medium-sized
CASSVGPGETQYF	TGTGCCAGCAGTGTCGGACCCGGGGAGACCCAGTACTTC	NA	TRBV6-1	TRBJ2-5	medium-sized
CASSLLAGGTDTQYF	TGTGCCAGCAGCTTACTAGCGGGGGGCACAGATACGCAGTATTTT	TRBD2	TRBV7-8	TRBJ2-3	many
CASLHTGELFF	TGTGCCAGCTTGCACACCGGGGAGCTGTTTTTT	NA	TRBV12-3/TRBV12-4	TRBJ2-2	many
CASSLLMGPSGKETQYF	TGTGCCAGCAGCTTATTAATGGGACCTAGCGGAAAAGAGACCCAGTACTTC	TRBD2	TRBV7-9	TRBJ2-5	many
CASSYRLRGTDTYEQYF	TGTGCCAGCAGTTACCGTCTACGCGGGACAGATACCTACGAGCAGTACTTC	NA	TRBV6-5	TRBJ2-7	medium-sized
CASSPPRTSGVQF	TGTGCCAGCAGTCCCCCCCGGACTAGCGGGGTCCAATTC	TRBD2	TRBV27	TRBJ2-1	many
CASSLSQRDEQYF	TGTGCCAGCAGTTTAAGCCAGAGAGACGAGCAGTACTTC	NA	TRBV28	TRBJ2-7	many
CASSIARGVAFF	TGTGCCAGTAGTATAGCCCGGGGGGTGGCTTTCTTT	NA	TRBV19	TRBJ1-1	many
CAISDGGTNQPQHF	TGTGCCATCAGTGATGGGGGTACCAATCAGCCCCAGCATTTT	NA	TRBV10-3	TRBJ1-5	many
CASSFESNQPQHF	TGTGCCAGCAGTTTTGAAAGCAATCAGCCCCAGCATTTT	NA	TRBV28	TRBJ1-5	many
CASSLSGGWSVRDTQYF	TGTGCCAGCAGTTTGTCGGGAGGGTGGAGCGTGAGAGATACGCAGTATTTT	TRBD2	TRBV28	TRBJ2-3	few
CASSRGVGDSLANVLTF	TGTGCCAGCAGTAGGGGCGTAGGGGACTCTCTGGCCAACGTCCTGACTTTC	NA	TRBV27	TRBJ2-6	few
CASRSNPAQPQHF	TGTGCCAGCAGGAGTAACCCGGCTCAGCCCCAGCATTTT	NA	TRBV28	TRBJ1-5	NA
CASSPVTSTDTQYF	TGTGCCAGCAGCCCGGTCACTAGCACAGATACGCAGTATTTT	NA	TRBV7-2	TRBJ2-3	many
CSARDSSSYNSPLHF	TGCAGTGCCCGGGACAGCAGCTCCTATAATTCACCCCTCCACTTT	TRBD1	TRBV20-1	TRBJ1-6	many